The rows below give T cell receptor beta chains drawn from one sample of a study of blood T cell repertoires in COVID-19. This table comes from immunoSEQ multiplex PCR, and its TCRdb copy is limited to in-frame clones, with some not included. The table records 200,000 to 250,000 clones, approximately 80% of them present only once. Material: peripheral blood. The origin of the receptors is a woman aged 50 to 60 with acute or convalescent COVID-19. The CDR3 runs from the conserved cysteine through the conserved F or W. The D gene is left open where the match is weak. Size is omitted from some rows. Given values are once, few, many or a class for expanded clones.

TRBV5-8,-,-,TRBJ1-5,TGTGCCAGCAGTTGGGGGGAGGGCCCCAGGCAGCCCCAGCATTTT,CASSWGEGPRQPQHF
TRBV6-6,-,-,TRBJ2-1,TGTGCCAGCAGCCCCATGAATGAGCAGTTCTTC,CASSPMNEQFF
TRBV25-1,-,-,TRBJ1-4,TGTGCCAGCAGTGAATTGGGGGAGGGGAAGGAAAAACTGTTTTTT,CASSELGEGKEKLFF
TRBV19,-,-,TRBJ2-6,TGTGCCAGTAGCCAGGGCCGGGCTGGGGCCAACGTCCTGACTTTC,CASSQGRAGANVLTF
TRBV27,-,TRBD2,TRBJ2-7,TGTGCCAGCAGTCTCGGACTAGACTACGAGCAGTACTTC,CASSLGLDYEQYF
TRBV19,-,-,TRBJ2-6,TGTGCCAGTAGTATAGATCATCCTGGGGCCAACGTCCTGACTTTC,CASSIDHPGANVLTF
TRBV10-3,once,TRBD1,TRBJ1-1,TGTGCCATCAGGGGCCGCACCACAGGGGGGCGAGACACTGAAGCTTTCTTT,CAIRGRTTGGRDTEAFF
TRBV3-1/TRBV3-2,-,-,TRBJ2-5,TGTGCCAGCAGCCCCAGTGGGGGGTGGGAGACCCAGTACTTC,CASSPSGGWETQYF
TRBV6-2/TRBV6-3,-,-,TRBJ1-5,TGTGCCAGCAGTTACCCTACCCGGGTGCAGCCCCAGCATTTT,CASSYPTRVQPQHF
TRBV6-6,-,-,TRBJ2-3,TGTGCCAGCAGTCGGGACCAGGGGGATACGCAGTATTTT,CASSRDQGDTQYF
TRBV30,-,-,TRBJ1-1,TGTGCCTGGAGTGCCGGACAGAACACTGAAGCTTTCTTT,CAWSAGQNTEAFF
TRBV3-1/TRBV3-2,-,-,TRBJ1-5,TGTGCCAGCAGCCAAGGGCAGAGCAATCAGCCCCAGCATTTT,CASSQGQSNQPQHF
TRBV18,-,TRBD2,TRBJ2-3,TGTGCCAGCTCACCGACTAGCGGGAGCACAGATACGCAGTATTTT,CASSPTSGSTDTQYF
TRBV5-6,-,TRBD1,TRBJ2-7,TGTGCCAGCAGCGCGAGGGACAGGGGCTACGAGCAGTACTTC,CASSARDRGYEQYF
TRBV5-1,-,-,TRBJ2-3,TGCGCCAGCAGCGTAAGGTGGGGCGGATCCACAGATACGCAGTATTTT,CASSVRWGGSTDTQYF
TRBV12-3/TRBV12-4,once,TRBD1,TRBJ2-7,TGTGCCAGCAGTAATGGACAGGGCCACGAGCAGTACTTC,CASSNGQGHEQYF
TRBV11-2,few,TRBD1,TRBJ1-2,TGTGCCAGCAGCTTAGATAGGGGACAGGGTTACGGCTACACCTTC,CASSLDRGQGYGYTF
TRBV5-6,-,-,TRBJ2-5,TGTGCCAGCAGCTTGGTACAGCAAGAGACCCAGTACTTC,CASSLVQQETQYF
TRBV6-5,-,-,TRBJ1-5,TGTGCCAGCAGGACAGCTTCCAATCAGCCCCAGCATTTT,CASRTASNQPQHF
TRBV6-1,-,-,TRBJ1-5,TGTGCCAGCAGTGACATTAGCAATCAGCCCCAGCATTTT,CASSDISNQPQHF
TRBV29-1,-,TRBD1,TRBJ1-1,TGCAGCGTTGTGGGAGAAAAGGGGGCCGCTGAAGCTTTCTTT,CSVVGEKGAAEAFF
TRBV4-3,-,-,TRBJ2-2,TGCGCCAGCAGCCAAGGTTCAGGTTTCACCGGGGAGCTGTTTTTT,CASSQGSGFTGELFF
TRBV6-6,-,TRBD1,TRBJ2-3,TGTGCCAGCAGCCGATCGCGGACAGGGGGCACAGATACGCAGTATTTT,CASSRSRTGGTDTQYF
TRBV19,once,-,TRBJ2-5,TGTGCCAGTAGTGATACAGGGTTCAAGAGGACCCAGTACTTC,CASSDTGFKRTQYF
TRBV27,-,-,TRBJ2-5,TGTGCCAGCAGTCCCTCAGGCTCACAAGAGACCCAGTACTTC,CASSPSGSQETQYF
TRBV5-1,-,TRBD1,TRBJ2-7,TGCGCCAGCAGCCATTGGGACAGGGCGACGGGAGAGCAGTACTTC,CASSHWDRATGEQYF
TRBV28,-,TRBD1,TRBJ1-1,TGTGCCAGCATAAGACAGGGAGGTTTTCGCACTGAAGCTTTCTTT,CASIRQGGFRTEAFF
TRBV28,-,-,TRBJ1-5,TGTGCCAGCAGTTTCTATAGCAATCAGCCCCAGCATTTT,CASSFYSNQPQHF
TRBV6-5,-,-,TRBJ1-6,TGTGCCAGCAGTTCCGAACTCTATAATTCACCCCTCCACTTT,CASSSELYNSPLHF
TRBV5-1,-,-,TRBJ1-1,TGCGCCAGCAGCTTGGGTAGTGGGGCAACTTTCTTT,CASSLGSGATFF
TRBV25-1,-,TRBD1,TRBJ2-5,TGTGCCAGCAGTGATTCCAGGGGGCCAGAGACCCAGTACTTC,CASSDSRGPETQYF
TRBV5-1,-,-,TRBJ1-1,TGCGCCAGCAGCTTGGTGGTTGAGGCTGAAGCTTTCTTT,CASSLVVEAEAFF
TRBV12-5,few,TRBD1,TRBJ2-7,TGTGCTAGTGGTTTCTCCGGTCTCCGGGACAGGGCCCACGAGCAGTACTTC,CASGFSGLRDRAHEQYF
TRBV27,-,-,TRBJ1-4,TGTGCCAGCAGTTTATCGGGGGGGTTCGGGAGTGAAAAACTGTTTTTT,CASSLSGGFGSEKLFF
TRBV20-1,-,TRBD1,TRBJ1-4,TGCAGTGCTTACAGGGGCGAGGACCTGTTTTTT,CSAYRGEDLFF
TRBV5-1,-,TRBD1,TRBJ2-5,TGCGCCAGCAGCTCCGGGACAGGGGGAGTGGAGACCCAGTACTTC,CASSSGTGGVETQYF
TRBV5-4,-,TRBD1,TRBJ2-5,TGTGCCAGCAGCTTGATGACAGGGCAAGAGACCCAGTACTTC,CASSLMTGQETQYF
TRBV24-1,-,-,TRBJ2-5,TGTGCCACCAGTGTCGGACAGCAAGAGACCCAGTACTTC,CATSVGQQETQYF
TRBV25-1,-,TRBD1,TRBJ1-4,TGTGCCAGCAGTGAGCTCGAGGGGGCAGAGGGGCGTGAAAAACTGTTTTTT,CASSELEGAEGREKLFF
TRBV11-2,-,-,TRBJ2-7,TGTGCCAGCAGCCCGGCCGGGGTAGCGAGAGAACCCTACGAGCAGTACTTC,CASSPAGVAREPYEQYF
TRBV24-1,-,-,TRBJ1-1,TGTGCCACCAGTGACAATACTTATGAAGCTTTCTTT,CATSDNTYEAFF
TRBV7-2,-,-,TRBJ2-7,TGTGCCAGCAGCTTAGCGGCAGGGAACTACGAGCAGTACTTC,CASSLAAGNYEQYF
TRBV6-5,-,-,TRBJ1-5,TGTGCCAGCAGTTACACAGAGAGCAATCAGCCCCAGCATTTT,CASSYTESNQPQHF
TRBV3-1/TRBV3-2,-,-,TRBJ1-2,TGTGCCAGCAGCCCGACGCAGGGAAGAGGTGGCTACACCTTC,CASSPTQGRGGYTF
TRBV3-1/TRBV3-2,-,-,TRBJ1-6,TGTGCCAGCAGCCAAGCCAGGGATTCACCCCTCCACTTT,CASSQARDSPLHF
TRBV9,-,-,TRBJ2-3,TGTGCCAGCAGCGAGGGGGGGGCAGATACGCAGTATTTT,CASSEGGADTQYF